The 16 T cell receptor beta chains listed next were all sequenced from one sample in a study of cytotoxic CD8 clonotypes in ibrutinib-treated CLL. Clones were sequenced by immunoSEQ multiplex PCR, and TCRdb holds only the in-frame ones, with some missing. The data show about 50,000 clones, 57% seen once. Sequenced here: PBMCs, sampled after 24 months of ibrutinib treatment. The receptors derive from a human donor with chronic lymphocytic leukemia.

This chain joins TRBV11-2 and TRBJ1-2; tentative D call: TRBD1 (6 bases). The V and J ends lost 1 base and 1 base respectively, with 13 bases between them. This CDR3 is built from 16 residues. Germline V CDR1 and CDR2: SGHAT, FQNNGV. CDR3 bases: TGTGCCAGCAGCTTAGGGGGGCCCGGTAGTAACTATGGCTACACCTTC. Its protein is CASSLGGPGSNYGYTF. The full variable domain, rest sourced from reference TRBV11-2 and TRBJ1-2, is EAGVAQSPRYKIIEKRQSVAFWCNPISGHATLYWYQQILGQGPKLLIQFQNNGVVDDSQLPKDRFSAERLKGVDSTLKIQPAKLEDSAVYLCASSLGGPGSNYGYTFGSGTRLTVV.

The chain recombines TRBV2 with TRBJ1-5, with D hard to call. The CDR3 runs to 14 residues. V lost 3 bases to trimming and J lost 1 base, with 7 bases between them. CDR1 and CDR2 from the germline V gene are SNHLY and FYNNEI. The chain's CDR3 is CASSDSRSNQPQHF. CDR3 DNA: TGTGCCAGCAGTGATTCCCGGAGCAATCAGCCCCAGCATTTT.

CDR3 protein: CASSEAGDYGYTF. In DNA form, the CDR3 reads TGTGCCAGCAGTGAAGCCGGGGACTATGGCTACACCTTC. The rearrangement uses TRBV6-5 and TRBJ1-2; the D is unclear. Germline CDR1 MNHEY, CDR2 SVGAGI. The CDR3 has 13 amino acids. V was trimmed by 5 bases and J by 3 bases, leaving 10 bases between them.

This clone was found a few times. The chain employs TRBV25-1 and TRBJ2-7; tentatively, D is TRBD1 (5 bases). Germline CDR1 and CDR2: MGHDK and SYGVNS. The CDR3 loop spans 17 amino acids. The V gene lost 3 bases and the J gene lost 1 base, with 19 bases spanning the gap. CDR3 nucleotide sequence: TGTGCCAGCAGTGAGGTTATTGGGCAGGGCGATTCCTACGAGCAGTACTTC. This sequence encodes CASSEVIGQGDSYEQYF.

The chain is built from TRBV4-1 and TRBJ2-1, with 7 bases that match TRBD2. J lost 1 base, V lost 0 bases, and 3 bases had no gene match. The CDR3 sequence is 16 residues long. Germline V gives CDR1 MGHRA, CDR2 YSYEKL. The CDR3 region is CASSQDWGGSYNEQFF. In nucleotides, the CDR3 is TGCGCCAGCAGCCAAGACTGGGGGGGGTCCTACAATGAGCAGTTCTTC.

The rearrangement joins TRBV10-2 to TRBJ2-7; 8 bases map to TRBD1. Germline CDR1 reads WSHSY; CDR2 reads SAAADI. The CDR3 length is 15 residues. The V segment lost 6 bases and the J segment 6 bases; nucleotides outside the gene matches: 13. Here the CDR3 reads CASSLTTGESGEQYF. The CDR3 DNA follows: TGCGCCAGCAGCCTCACGACAGGGGAGTCGGGCGAGCAGTACTTC.

This clone has just one count. The chain couples TRBV14 to TRBJ1-6, with 7 bases matching TRBD1. The junction had 7 bases not matched to a gene; V was cut back by 4 bases and J by 7 bases. Germline values: CDR1 SGHDN, CDR2 FVKESK. There are 15 residues in the CDR3. The CDR3 region is CASSRRTGQNSPLHF. The CDR3, as DNA: TGTGCCAGCAGCCGCCGGACAGGCCAAAATTCACCCCTCCACTTT. The complete variable domain, with remaining parts taken from reference TRBV14 and TRBJ1-6, reads EAGVTQFPSHSVIEKGQTVTLRCDPISGHDNLYWYRRVMGKEIKFLLHFVKESKQDESGMPNNRFLAERTGGTYSTLKVQPAELEDSGVYFCASSRRTGQNSPLHFGNGTRLTVT.

The rearrangement links TRBV4-1 to TRBJ1-2; D remains unclear. The V end lost 7 bases, the J end lost 0 bases, and 12 bases lay between the germline ends. Germline V gives CDR1 MGHRA, CDR2 YSYEKL. This CDR3 region has 14 residues. In nucleotides, the CDR3 is TGCGCCAGCACCTCACAGATAGCTAACTATGGCTACACCTTC. Amino acid sequence: CASTSQIANYGYTF.

This sequence joins TRBV6-1 and TRBJ1-6, with a weak D call TRBD1 (5 bases). CDR1 and CDR2 from the germline V gene are MNHNS and SASEGT. Trimming left V 3 bases short and J 8 bases short, with 11 bases between. This CDR3 is built from 14 residues. CDR3 in amino acids: CASSEGRVYSPLHF. The CDR3 DNA sequence: TGTGCCAGCAGTGAGGGCAGGGTTTATTCACCCCTCCACTTT.

The genes are TRBV5-4 and TRBJ2-3; D might be TRBD1 or TRBD2, each matching 5 bases. Germline lookup yields CDR1 SGHNT and CDR2 YYREEE (reference sequence). This CDR3 contains 15 residues. V lost 4 bases, J lost 4 bases, and 16 bases lay in between. The CDR3 is CASSPDPLGADTQYF. CDR3 DNA sequence: TGTGCCAGCAGCCCAGATCCTTTGGGGGCAGATACGCAGTATTTT.

The gene calls are TRBV29-1 and TRBJ2-7; 12 nucleotides agree with TRBD2. The CDR3 length is 14 residues. From germline, CDR1 is SQVTM and CDR2 ANQGSEA. Trimming took 6 bases from V and 3 from J; bases not matched to a gene: 6. CDR3: CSVNGLAGFYEQYF. The CDR3 DNA reads as TGCAGCGTCAACGGACTAGCGGGATTCTACGAGCAGTACTTC.

The CDR3 nucleotides read TGTGCCAGCCGGGCGCAGGGAGTACGGGGCTACACCTTC. It specifies CASRAQGVRGYTF. The gene calls are TRBV5-6 and TRBJ1-2; D may be TRBD1 (5 bases). CDR3 length: 13 amino acids. CDR1 is SGHDT, CDR2 YYEEEE, per germline. Trimming stripped 7 bases from V and 8 bases from J, with 18 bases between.

Only one count was recorded for this clone. The chain is built from TRBV5-4 and TRBJ2-3; the D gene is possibly TRBD1 (5 bases). The CDR3 has 16 amino acids. Germline V lookup: CDR1 SGHNT, CDR2 YYREEE (reference sequence). V was cut by 4 bases and J by 1 base, with 16 bases left in between. The CDR3 reads CASSAPRVGGTDTQYF. The DNA of the CDR3 is TGTGCCAGCAGCGCACCCAGGGTTGGTGGCACAGATACGCAGTATTTT.

V usage is TRBV7-9 and J usage is TRBJ1-1; 7 bases are a match to TRBD1. CDR3 size: 13 residues. V shed 1 base, J shed 11 bases, and the junction held 7 bases outside the gene matches. The germline V gene has CDR1 SEHNR and CDR2 FQNEAQ (reference sequence). CDR3 bases: TGTGCCAGCAGCTTAGAGGGGGCCACTATTGCTTTCTTT. Its translation: CASSLEGATIAFF.

V is TRBV7-8 and J is TRBJ2-1; no definite D call. V dropped 1 base and J dropped 0 bases, with 10 bases sitting between them. Germline CDR1 and CDR2: SGHVS and FQNEAQ. This CDR3 is 16 amino acids long. The CDR3 DNA reads as TGTGCCAGCAGCTTAGTTCTAGGCGGCTCCTACAATGAGCAGTTCTTC. Its translation: CASSLVLGGSYNEQFF. Full variable domain (missing parts from reference TRBV7-8 and TRBJ2-1): GAGVSQSPRYKVAKRGQDVALRCDPISGHVSLFWYQQALGQGPEFLTYFQNEAQLDKSGLPSDRFFAERPEGSVSTLKIQRTQQEDSAVYLCASSLVLGGSYNEQFFGPGTRLTVL.

This clone has a handful of counts. V usage is TRBV10-2 and J usage is TRBJ1-1, with D unclear. V lost 8 bases to trimming and J lost 5 bases, with 21 bases between them. Germline V gene sequence: CDR1 WSHSY, CDR2 SAAADI. The length of the CDR3 is 15 residues. CDR3 amino acids: CASHLWRAGRTEAFF. The CDR3 DNA follows: TGCGCCAGCCACCTTTGGAGGGCCGGGAGGACTGAAGCTTTCTTT.